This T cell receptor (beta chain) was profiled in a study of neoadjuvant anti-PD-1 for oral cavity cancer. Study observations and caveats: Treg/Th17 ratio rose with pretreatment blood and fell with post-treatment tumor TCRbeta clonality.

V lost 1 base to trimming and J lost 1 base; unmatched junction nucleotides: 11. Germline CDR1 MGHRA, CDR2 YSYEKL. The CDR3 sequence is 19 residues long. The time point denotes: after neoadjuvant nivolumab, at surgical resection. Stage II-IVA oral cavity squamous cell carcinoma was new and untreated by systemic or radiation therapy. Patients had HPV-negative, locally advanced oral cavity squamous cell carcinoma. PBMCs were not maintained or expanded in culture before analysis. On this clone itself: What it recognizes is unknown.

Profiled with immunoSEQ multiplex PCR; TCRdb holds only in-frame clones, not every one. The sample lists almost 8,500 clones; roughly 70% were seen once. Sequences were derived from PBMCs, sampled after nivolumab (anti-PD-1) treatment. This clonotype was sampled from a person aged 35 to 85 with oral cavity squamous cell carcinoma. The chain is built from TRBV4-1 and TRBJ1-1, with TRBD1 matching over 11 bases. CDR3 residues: CASSQGQLGTGGWNTEAFF. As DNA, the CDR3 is TGCGCCAGCAGCCAAGGACAGTTAGGGACAGGGGGTTGGAACACTGAAGCTTTCTTT.